The clone carrying this TCR beta chain was seen only a few times. Germline V CDR1 and CDR2: SGHKS, YYEKEE (reference sequence). The CDR3 length is 15 residues. Trimming removed 4 bases from V and 0 bases from J, with 13 bases in between. Clones were read by immunoSEQ multiplex PCR, and TCRdb kept only the in-frame ones, dropping some. The sample has just under 45,000 clones, less than 85% seen once; the top ten hold approximately 3.9%. This specimen comes from a study of OX40 agonist ivuxolimab in advanced cancers. The receptor's source is an adult with an advanced solid tumor such as melanoma, head and neck, liver or kidney cancer. Here the sequenced sample was CD4+ or CD8+ T cells sorted from blood, taken in a trial of the OX40 agonist ivuxolimab. The chain combines TRBV5-5 with TRBJ1-1; tentatively, D is TRBD1 (5 bases). The chain's CDR3 is CASSLLGAVNTEAFF. The CDR3 bases are TGTGCCAGCAGCCTCCTAGGGGCCGTGAACACTGAAGCTTTCTTT. The whole variable domain, filled in from reference TRBV5-5 and TRBJ1-1, reads DAGVTQSPTHLIKTRGQQVTLRCSPISGHKSVSWYQQVLGQGPQFIFQYYEKEERGRGNFPDRFSARQFPNYSSELNVNALLLGDSALYLCASSLLGAVNTEAFFGQGTRLTVV.